This T cell receptor beta chain was documented in a study of shared clonotypes between healthy human individuals (dated by TCRdb to the early 2020s). A note on the overall study: The cohort comprised a couple of women and a few men aged 18 to 49 years. For each donor, three plates each were used for CD4 naive and CD4 memory, two plates were used for CD8 naive, and one plate was used for CD8 memory. To estimate repertoire size and how much clonotypes are shared between individuals, the study performed deep sequencing of blood TCR repertoires from roughly five healthy adults. Different laboratories and diverse techniques were used to prepare libraries and sequence TCR repertoires, to increase sequencing depth and limit assay-specific biases. Per donor, leukapheresis produced somewhere between about 0.94 and 9 billion PBMCs. Paper-wide results and their limitations: When a few donors were compared, the shared fraction of clonotypes was around 5% for naive CD4, around 3.5% for naive CD8, roughly 2.5% for memory CD4, and roughly 0.43% for memory CD8. Only blood was sampled, and tissue TCR repertoires likely differ from those in blood. Even with the large sequencing depth, rarefaction of the sorted-subset datasets indicated that sequencing was incomplete. Pairwise subsampling led to the expectation that sequencing depth would affect the degree of clonotype sharing among donors. Higher generation probabilities were observed for clonotypes shared by all four sorted-subset donors than for non-shared clonotypes. Naive subsets generally had larger estimated clonotype richness than memory subsets. Because the study included a small number of donors, the genetic and exposure-history diversity represented was limited.

In regard to this clone: Its antigen is unknown. No much larger clonotype is one base removed from it; base qualities were not supplied.

The donors were healthy, HIV-negative adults with no recently reported acute infections or vaccinations. Only Caucasian adults living in Nashville, Tennessee, USA were represented among the donors. Magnetic negative selection was used to enrich CD4+ T cells, after which naive cells were positively selected on CD45RA and the negative fraction became the memory subset. Blood was obtained by leukapheresis, after which PBMCs were separated by Ficoll-Histopaque density gradient centrifugation and cryopreserved in liquid nitrogen vapor phase. Purity and quantity of every magnetically sorted T cell population were checked by analytical flow cytometry. Genomic DNA was isolated from every sorted fraction and measured by UV absorbance on a Nanodrop 2000c. Using the deep immunoSEQ assay, multiplex PCR amplified TCR CDR3 regions from genomic DNA. Genomic DNA extracted from each cell subset was distributed evenly over all wells of several immunoSEQ 96-well plates, and each plate served as one replicate. Each replicate PCR for sorted subsets received roughly 200 ng genomic DNA, equal to tens of thousands of T cell genomes. The purified libraries were quantified using a Qubit 3.0 fluorometer, sized with a Bioanalyzer 2100, and then quantified again using the KAPA Library Quantification kit. Every immunoSEQ 96-well plate was sequenced on a dedicated single-read 150-cycle Illumina NextSeq 550 flow cell. The study's processing was this. The immunoSEQ output contained only junctional sequences without quality scores, so filtering could not match that applied to full-length reads. To assign V/J genes and CDR3, sequences were annotated against IMGT germline references using PyIR, a Python wrapper for IgBLAST v1.9. Any read was removed if the V/J assignment was weak (E-value above 1e-6), the CDR3 was missing, or the read contained stop codons, out-of-frame junctions, or ambiguous translated residues. V3J clonotypes were defined as sequences sharing the same inferred V gene, J gene, and CDR3 amino acid sequence. Percentage overlap between repertoires was computed as shared unique clonotypes divided by the size of the smaller repertoire. RTK rarefaction, the Chao1 estimator, and Recon v2.1 estimates of unobserved clonotypes were used to assess repertoire richness. For all TCRbeta clonotypes obtained by the gDNA method from a few donors, generation probabilities were computed with OLGA. The source is immuneACCESS, and TCRdb retained only in-frame sequences with V and J called. Part of the clones is not carried over; for the studies checked, unresolved V genes explain less than half of this, and the remainder is unexplained. V, J and clone size are those of that table, while D and trimming were read from the DNA. A total of some 2,000,000 clones appear in this sample, 95% of them only once. The top ten clones comprise 0.1% to 0.15% of the sample.

Germline trimming: 0 bases from V, 1 base from J; junction bases outside gene matches: 12. There are 18 amino acids in the CDR3, from cysteine to phenylalanine inclusive. The DNA shown is the 54-base CDR3, in frame from base 1. The germline V gene sets CDR1 to ENHRY and CDR2 to SYGVKD. The sequence links TRBV10-3 to TRBJ2-7, and 7 junction bases match TRBD1. This clonotype originated in a man aged 18 to 35 in good health. The sample taken for sequencing was naive CD4+ T cells sorted from blood. What the cell subset or site label conveys for this sample: CD45RA+ positively selected. For the CDR3, the sequence is CAISESDLRDSPSYEQYF. The nucleotide sequence is TGTGCCATCAGTGAGTCTGATTTGAGGGACAGCCCTTCCTACGAGCAGTACTTC.